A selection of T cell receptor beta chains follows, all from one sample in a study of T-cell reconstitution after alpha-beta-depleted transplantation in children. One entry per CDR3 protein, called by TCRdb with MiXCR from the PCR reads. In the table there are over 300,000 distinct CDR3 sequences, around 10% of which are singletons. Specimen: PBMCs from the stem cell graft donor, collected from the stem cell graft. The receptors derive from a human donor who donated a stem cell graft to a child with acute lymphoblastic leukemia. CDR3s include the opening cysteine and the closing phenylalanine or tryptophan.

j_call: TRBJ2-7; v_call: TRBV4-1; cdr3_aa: CASSQASGSYEQYF
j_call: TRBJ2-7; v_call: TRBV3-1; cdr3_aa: CASLAENYEQYF
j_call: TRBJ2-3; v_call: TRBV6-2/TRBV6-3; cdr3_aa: CASSYPIRTNTDTQYF
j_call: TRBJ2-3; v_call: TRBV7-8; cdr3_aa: CASSAPGGNTQYF
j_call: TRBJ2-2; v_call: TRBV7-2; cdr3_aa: CASSLPAGTNTGELFF
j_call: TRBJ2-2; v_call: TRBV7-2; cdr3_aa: CASSSRLAGATGELFF
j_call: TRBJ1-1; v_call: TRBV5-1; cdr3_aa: CASSLDRPMNTEAFF
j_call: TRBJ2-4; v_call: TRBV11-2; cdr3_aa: CASSPTGTSGRAQNIQYF
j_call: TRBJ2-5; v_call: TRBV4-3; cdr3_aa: CASSQVVGNGETQYF
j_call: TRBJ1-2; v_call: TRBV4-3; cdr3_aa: CASSQDRGNVGYTF
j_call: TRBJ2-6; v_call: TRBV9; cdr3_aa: CASAPGRFSGANVLTF
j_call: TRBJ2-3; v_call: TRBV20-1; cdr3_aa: CSARASGSIARGTDTQYF
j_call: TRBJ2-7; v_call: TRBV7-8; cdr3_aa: CASSRGLAGGPYEQYF
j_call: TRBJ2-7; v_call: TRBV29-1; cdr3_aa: CSVELGRTGGVDEQYF
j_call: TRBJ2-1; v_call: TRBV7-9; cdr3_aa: CASSGSTGGPYNEQFF
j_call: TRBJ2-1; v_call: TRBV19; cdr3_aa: CASSVGRNNEQFF
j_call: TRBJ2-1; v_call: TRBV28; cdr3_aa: CASIMDGALHNEQFF
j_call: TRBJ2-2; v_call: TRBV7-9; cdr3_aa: CASSLRSGGNTGELFF
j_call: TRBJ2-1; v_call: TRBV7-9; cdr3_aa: CASSASRGNRGNEQFF
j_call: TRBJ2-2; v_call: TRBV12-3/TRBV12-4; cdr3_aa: CASSLESRYDTGELFF
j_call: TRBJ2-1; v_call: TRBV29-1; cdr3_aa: CSVEFTSGRANEQFF
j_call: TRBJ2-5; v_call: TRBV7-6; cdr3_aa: CASSLEAGTETQYF
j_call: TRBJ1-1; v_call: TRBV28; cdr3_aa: CASSPPRTYTEAFF
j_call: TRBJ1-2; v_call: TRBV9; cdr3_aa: CASSVDRNYGYTF
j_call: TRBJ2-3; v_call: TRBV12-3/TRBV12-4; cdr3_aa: CATEMAGGTDTQYF
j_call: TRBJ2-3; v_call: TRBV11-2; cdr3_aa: CASSSTGGAWTDTQYF
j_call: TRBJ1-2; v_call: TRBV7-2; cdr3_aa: CASKLQGGYTF
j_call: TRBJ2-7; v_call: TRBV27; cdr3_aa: CASSPLGAEHEQYF
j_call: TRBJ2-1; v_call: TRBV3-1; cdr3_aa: CASSQRTVYNEQFF
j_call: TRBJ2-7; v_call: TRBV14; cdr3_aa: CASSQGWEQYF
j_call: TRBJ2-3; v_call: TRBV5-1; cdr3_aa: CASSLGSSGSLADTQYF
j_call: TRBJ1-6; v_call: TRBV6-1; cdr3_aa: CASSEHALNSPLHF
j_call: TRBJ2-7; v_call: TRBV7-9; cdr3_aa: CASSPGSLVGYEQYF
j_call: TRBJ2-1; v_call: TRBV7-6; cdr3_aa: CASSLEREGNSYEQFF
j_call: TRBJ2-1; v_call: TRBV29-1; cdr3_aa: CSARGTDDNEQFF
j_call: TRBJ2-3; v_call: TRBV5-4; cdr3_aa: CASRSGTDADTQYF
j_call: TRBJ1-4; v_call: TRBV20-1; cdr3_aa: CSARRGSTNEKLFF
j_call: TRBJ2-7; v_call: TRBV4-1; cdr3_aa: CASSQGFSSYEQYF
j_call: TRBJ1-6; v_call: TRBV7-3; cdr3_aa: CASSLTTDSPLHF
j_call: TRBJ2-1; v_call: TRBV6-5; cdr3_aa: CASRSPQALAGGANEQFF
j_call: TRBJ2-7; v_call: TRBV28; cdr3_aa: CASSPPADRDHF
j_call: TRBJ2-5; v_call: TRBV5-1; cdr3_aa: CASSLEPGTQETQYF
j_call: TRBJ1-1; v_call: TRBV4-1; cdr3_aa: CASSQDTGAEAFF
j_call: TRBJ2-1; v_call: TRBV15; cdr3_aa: CATSRDRWEGSSYNEQFF
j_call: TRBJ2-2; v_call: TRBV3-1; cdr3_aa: CASSHRTGVAGELFF
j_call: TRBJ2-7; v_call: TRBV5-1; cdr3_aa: CASSPRATSGRGYEQYF
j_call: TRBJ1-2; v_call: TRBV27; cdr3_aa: CASSPGTAGRYGHTF
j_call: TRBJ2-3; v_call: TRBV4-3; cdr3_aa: CASSHGGGGITDTQYF
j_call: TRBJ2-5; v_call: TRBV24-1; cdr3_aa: CATSDLQETQYF
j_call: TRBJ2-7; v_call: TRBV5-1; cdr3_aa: CASSSRRGYYEQYF
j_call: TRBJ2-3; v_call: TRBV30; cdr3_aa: CAWSVGTSTDTQYF
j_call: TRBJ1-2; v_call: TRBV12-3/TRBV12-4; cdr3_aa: CASSTGSGYTF
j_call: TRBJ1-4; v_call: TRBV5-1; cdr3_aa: CASSPLGSEKLFF
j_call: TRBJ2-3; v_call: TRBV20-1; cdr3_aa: CSAREPRNSGRDTQYF
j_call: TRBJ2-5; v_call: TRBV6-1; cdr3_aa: CASSGTGRQETQYF
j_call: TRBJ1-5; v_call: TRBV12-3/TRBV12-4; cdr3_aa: CASTKGDSNQPQHF
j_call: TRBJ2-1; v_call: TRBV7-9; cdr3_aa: CASSLFGIAAYNEQFF
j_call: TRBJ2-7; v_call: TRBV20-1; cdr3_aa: CSAQRTSLGEQYF
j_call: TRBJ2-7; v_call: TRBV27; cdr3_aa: CASSLSGGPTYEQYF
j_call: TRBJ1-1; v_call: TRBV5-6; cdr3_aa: CASSLLTARVLAEAFF